Below, one T cell receptor beta chain is given with its context. This sample is drawn from a study of blood T cell repertoires in COVID-19. For the study at large: Specimens from acute and convalescent COVID-19 originated in the United States, Italy and Spain. Sample material is recorded as cDNA or gDNA derived from T cells, B-cell-depleted T cells, or PBMCs.

Generated by immunoSEQ multiplex PCR, the TCRdb table keeps only in-frame clones and is missing some. Among around 180,000 clones listed, more than 70% were seen once. The sequencing input was peripheral blood. The sequence was obtained from a person between 65 and 79 years old with COVID-19, enrolled during active disease.

The CDR3 nucleotides are TGTGCCAGCAGCCAAAGACAGGGAGGTGAAAAACTGTTTTTT. This translates into CASSQRQGGEKLFF. V and J are TRBV28 and TRBJ1-4; the match to TRBD1 covers 7 bases. V lost 6 bases to trimming and J lost 7 bases; unmatched junction nucleotides: 8. The CDR3 covers 14 residues. Per germline, CDR1 MDHEN and CDR2 SYDVKM.